The sample holds many counts of the clone carrying this T cell receptor (beta chain). The sample comes from a study of regulatory T cells in long-lasting Graves disease. Study background: Newly diagnosed Graves' patients took antithyroid drugs under 3 months.

This CDR3 spans 14 amino acids. V was pared by 4 bases and J by 4 bases, with 11 bases between. Time point: newly diagnosed GD, antithyroid drugs for less than 3 months. Preparation of the TCR library used RNA extracted from PBMCs. EDTA tubes held roughly 9.9 milliliters of peripheral blood from each patient. Researchers made TCR beta libraries by using iRepertoire HTBI primers and running Arm-PCR on CDR3 regions. MiXCR was run by TCRdb on the multiplex PCR reads, yielding one entry per CDR3 protein. Here the sample spans some 220,000 distinct CDR3 sequences, approximately 19% being singletons. In addition, the sample was reused for a study of T cells in Graves' hyperthyroidism and ophthalmopathy. That paper adds: Diagnoses were made from clinical symptoms, serum measures (thyroxine and TRAb), thyroid ultrasound and orbital computed tomography. When the TCR CDR3 underwent first-round RT-PCR, the HTBI primer set was used.

The chain uses TRBV12-3 or TRBV12-4 and TRBJ1-3, with D hard to call. The sequencing here drew on peripheral blood mononuclear cells (PBMCs), taken at new diagnosis, from a patient treated with antithyroid drugs. The source is a woman in her twenties or thirties with Graves disease. The CDR3 here is CASSYKGSGNTIYF. In DNA form, the CDR3 reads TGTGCCAGCAGTTACAAGGGTTCAGGAAACACCATATATTTT.